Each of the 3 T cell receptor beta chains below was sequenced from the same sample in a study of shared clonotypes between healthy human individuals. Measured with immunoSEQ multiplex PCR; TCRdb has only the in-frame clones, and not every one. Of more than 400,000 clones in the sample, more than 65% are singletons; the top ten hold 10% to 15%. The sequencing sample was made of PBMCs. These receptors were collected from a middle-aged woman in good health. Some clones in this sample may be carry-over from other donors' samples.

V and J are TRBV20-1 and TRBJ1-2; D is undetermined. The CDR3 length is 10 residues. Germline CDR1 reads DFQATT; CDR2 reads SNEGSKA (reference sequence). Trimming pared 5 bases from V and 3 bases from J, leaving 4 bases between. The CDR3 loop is CSAEDYGYTF. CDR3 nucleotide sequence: TGCAGTGCTGAGGACTATGGCTACACCTTC.

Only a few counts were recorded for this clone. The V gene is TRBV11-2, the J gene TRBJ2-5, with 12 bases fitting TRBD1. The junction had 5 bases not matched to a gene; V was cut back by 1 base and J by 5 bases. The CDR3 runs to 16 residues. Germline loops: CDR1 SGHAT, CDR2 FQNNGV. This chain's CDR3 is CASSLVGTGGRETQYF. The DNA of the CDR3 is TGTGCCAGCAGCTTAGTCGGGACAGGGGGCCGGGAGACCCAGTACTTC.

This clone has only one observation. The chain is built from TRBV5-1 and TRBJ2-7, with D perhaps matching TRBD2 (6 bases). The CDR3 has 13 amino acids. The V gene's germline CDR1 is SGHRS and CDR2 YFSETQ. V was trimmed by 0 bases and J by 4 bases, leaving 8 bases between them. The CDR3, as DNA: TGCGCCAGCAGCTTGGTAGCGGATTACGAGCAGTACTTC. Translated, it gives CASSLVADYEQYF.